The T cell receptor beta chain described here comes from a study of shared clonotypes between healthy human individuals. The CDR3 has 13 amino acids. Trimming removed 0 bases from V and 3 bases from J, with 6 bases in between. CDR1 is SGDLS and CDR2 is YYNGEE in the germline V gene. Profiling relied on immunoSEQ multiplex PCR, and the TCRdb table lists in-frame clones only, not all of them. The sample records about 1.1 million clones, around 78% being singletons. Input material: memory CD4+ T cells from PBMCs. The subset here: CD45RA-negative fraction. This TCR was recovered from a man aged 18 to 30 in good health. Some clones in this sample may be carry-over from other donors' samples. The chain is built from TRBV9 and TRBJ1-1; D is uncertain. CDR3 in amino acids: CASSVAQYTEAFF. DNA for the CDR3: TGTGCCAGCAGCGTAGCCCAGTACACTGAAGCTTTCTTT.